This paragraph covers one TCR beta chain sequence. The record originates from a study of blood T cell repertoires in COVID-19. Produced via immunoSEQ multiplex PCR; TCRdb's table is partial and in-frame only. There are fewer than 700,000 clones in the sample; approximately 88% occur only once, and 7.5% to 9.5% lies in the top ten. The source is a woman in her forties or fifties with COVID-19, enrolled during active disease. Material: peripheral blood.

The CDR3 coding sequence is TGTGCCAGCATCGTCGGACAGGGAAACGAAAAACTGTTTTTT. This codes for CASIVGQGNEKLFF. This chain links TRBV2 with TRBJ1-4; 8 positions match TRBD1. The trim removed 7 bases at V and 8 bases at J, leaving 9 bases unmatched. This CDR3 has 14 amino acids. Germline V gene data show CDR1 as SNHLY and CDR2 as FYNNEI.